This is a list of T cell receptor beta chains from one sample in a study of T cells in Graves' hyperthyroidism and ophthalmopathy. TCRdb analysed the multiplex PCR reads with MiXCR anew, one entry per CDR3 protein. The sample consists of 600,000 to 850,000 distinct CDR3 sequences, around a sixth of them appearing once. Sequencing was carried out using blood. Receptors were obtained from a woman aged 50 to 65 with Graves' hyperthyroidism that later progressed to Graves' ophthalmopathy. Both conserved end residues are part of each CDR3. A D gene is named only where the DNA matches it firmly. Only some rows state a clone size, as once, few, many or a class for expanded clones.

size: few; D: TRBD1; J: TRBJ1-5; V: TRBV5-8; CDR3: CASSPATGWNQPQHF; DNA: TGTGCCAGCAGCCCCGCGACAGGGTGGAATCAGCCCCAGCATTTT
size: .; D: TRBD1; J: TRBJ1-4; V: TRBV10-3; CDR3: CAISDRDRDEKLFF; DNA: TGTGCCATCAGTGACAGGGACAGGGACGAAAAACTGTTTTTT
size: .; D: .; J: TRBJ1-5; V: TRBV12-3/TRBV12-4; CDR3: CASSLAHQPQHF; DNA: TGTGCCAGCAGTCTGGCCCATCAGCCCCAGCATTTT
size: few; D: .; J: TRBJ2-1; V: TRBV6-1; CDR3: CASSWTKIYNEQFF; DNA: TGTGCCAGCAGTTGGACAAAAATCTACAATGAGCAGTTCTTC
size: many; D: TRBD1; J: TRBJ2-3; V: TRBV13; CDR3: CASSHRDRGLADTQYF; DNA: TGTGCCAGCAGCCACCGGGACAGGGGCCTTGCAGATACGCAGTATTTT
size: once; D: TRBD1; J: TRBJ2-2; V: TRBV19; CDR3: CASHTGGSQMNTGELFF; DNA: TGTGCCAGTCACACAGGGGGCTCCCAAATGAACACCGGGGAGCTGTTTTTT
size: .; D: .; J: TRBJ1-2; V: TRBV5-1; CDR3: CASSPVPGDYGYTF; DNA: TGCGCCAGCAGCCCCGTCCCGGGGGATTATGGCTACACCTTC
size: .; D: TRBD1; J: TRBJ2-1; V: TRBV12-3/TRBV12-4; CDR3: CASSNQQGHEQFF; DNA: TGTGCCAGCAGTAATCAACAGGGGCATGAGCAGTTCTTC
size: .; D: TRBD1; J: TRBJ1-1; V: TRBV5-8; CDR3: CASSLWDSANTEAFF; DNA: TGTGCCAGCAGCTTATGGGACAGTGCAAACACTGAAGCTTTCTTT
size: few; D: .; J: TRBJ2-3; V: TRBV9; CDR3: CASSPNSDTQYF; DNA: TGTGCCAGCAGCCCTAATTCGGATACGCAGTATTTT
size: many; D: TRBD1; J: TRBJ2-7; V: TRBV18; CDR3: CASSPPSIRQGASYEQYF; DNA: TGTGCCAGCTCACCACCGAGTATTCGACAGGGGGCCTCCTACGAGCAGTACTTC
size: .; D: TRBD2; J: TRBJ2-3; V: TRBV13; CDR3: CASSLLAGRGTDTQYF; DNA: TGTGCCAGCAGCTTGCTAGCGGGGAGGGGCACAGATACGCAGTATTTT
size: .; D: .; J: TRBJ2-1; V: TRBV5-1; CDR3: CASSVGNNEQFF; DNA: TGCGCCAGCAGCGTGGGGAACAATGAGCAGTTCTTC
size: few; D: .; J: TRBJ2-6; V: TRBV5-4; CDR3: CASSFTNGANVLTF; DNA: TGTGCCAGCAGCTTCACAAATGGGGCCAACGTCCTGACTTTC
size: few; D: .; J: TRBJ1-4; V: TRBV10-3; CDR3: CAISDPRAGYNEKLFF; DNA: TGTGCCATCAGTGACCCTCGGGCGGGTTATAATGAAAAACTGTTTTTT
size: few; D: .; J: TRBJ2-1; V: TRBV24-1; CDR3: CATSDSTGRDYNEQFF; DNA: TGTGCCACCAGTGATTCTACAGGGCGCGACTACAATGAGCAGTTCTTC
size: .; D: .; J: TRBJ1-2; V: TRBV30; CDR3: CAWLPGVGGYTF; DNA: TGTGCCTGGCTCCCAGGGGTAGGAGGCTACACCTTC
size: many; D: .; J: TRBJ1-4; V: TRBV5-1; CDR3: CASSLDGVEEKLFF; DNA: TGCGCCAGCAGCTTGGACGGGGTGGAAGAAAAACTGTTTTTT
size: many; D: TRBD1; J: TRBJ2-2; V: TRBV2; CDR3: CASSDGTEDPMWLFF; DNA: TGTGCCAGCAGTGACGGGACAGAAGATCCTATGTGGCTGTTTTTT
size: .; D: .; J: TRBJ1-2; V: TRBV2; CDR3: CASGWDIDYGYAF; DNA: TGTGCCAGCGGATGGGACATAGACTATGGCTACGCCTTC
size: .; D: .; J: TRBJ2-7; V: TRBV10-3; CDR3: CAISESTRSSYEQYF; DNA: TGTGCCATCAGTGAGTCAACGAGGAGCTCCTACGAGCAGTACTTC
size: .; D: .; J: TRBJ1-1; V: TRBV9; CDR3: CASSPWSPALNTEAFF; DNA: TGTGCCAGCAGCCCGTGGTCACCTGCTTTGAACACTGAAGCTTTCTTT
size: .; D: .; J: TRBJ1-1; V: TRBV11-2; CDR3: CASSFSAGPMNTEAFF; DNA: TGTGCCAGCAGCTTCAGTGCAGGGCCAATGAACACTGAAGCTTTCTTT
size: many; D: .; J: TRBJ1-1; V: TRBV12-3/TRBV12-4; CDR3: CASIRGQGEAFF; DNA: TGTGCCAGCATACGGGGCCAAGGTGAAGCTTTCTTT
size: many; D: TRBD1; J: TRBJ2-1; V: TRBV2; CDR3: CASSARQGAYNEQFF; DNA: TGTGCCAGCAGTGCACGACAGGGGGCTTACAATGAGCAGTTCTTC
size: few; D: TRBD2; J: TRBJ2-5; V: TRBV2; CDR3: CASSAGVAGSQETQYF; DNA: TGTGCCAGCAGCGCCGGGGTAGCGGGGTCTCAAGAGACCCAGTACTTC
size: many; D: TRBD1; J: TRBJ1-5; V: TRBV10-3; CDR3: CAISEDRVQPQHF; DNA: TGTGCCATCAGTGAAGACAGGGTTCAGCCCCAGCATTTT
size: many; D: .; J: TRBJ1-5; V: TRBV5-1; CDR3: CASSLIGGEGQPQHF; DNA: TGCGCCAGCAGCTTGATCGGGGGCGAAGGTCAGCCCCAGCATTTT
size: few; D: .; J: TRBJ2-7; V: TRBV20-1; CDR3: CSARDPTAWVYEQYF; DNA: TGCAGTGCTAGAGATCCGACAGCGTGGGTCTACGAGCAGTACTTC
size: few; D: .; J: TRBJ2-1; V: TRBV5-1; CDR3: CASNRETGHNEQFF; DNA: TGCGCCAGCAATCGGGAAACAGGGCACAATGAGCAGTTCTTC
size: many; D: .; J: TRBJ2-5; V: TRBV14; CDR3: CASSQGLTSFSGQETQYF; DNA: TGTGCCAGCAGCCAAGGCCTTACCTCCTTTAGTGGTCAAGAGACCCAGTACTTC
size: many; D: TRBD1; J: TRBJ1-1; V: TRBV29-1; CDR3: CSVEAHRGGTEAFF; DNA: TGCAGCGTTGAAGCCCACAGGGGAGGTACTGAAGCTTTCTTT
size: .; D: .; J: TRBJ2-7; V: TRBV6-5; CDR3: CASSYSDYSYEQYF; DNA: TGTGCCAGCAGTTACTCGGACTATTCCTACGAGCAGTACTTC
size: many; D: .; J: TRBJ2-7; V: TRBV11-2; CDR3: CASSLDRRVEQYF; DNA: TGTGCCAGCAGCTTAGATCGAAGAGTCGAGCAGTACTTC
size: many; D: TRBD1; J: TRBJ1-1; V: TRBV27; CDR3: CASSTQGVGTEAFF; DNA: TGTGCCAGCAGTACACAGGGGGTGGGGACTGAAGCTTTCTTT
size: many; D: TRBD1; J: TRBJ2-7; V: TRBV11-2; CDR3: CASSFTGGRYEQYF; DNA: TGTGCCAGCAGCTTTACAGGGGGCAGGTACGAGCAGTACTTC
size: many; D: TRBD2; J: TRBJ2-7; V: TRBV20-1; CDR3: CSARGRGGGYEQYF; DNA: TGCAGTGCTAGAGGTCGTGGGGGGGGCTACGAGCAGTACTTC
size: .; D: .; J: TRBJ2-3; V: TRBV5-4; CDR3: CASSWGPSTDTQYF; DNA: TGTGCCAGCAGCTGGGGCCCTAGCACAGATACGCAGTATTTT
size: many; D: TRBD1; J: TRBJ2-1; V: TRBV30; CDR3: CASTGQGLDEQFF; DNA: TGTGCCTCCACGGGACAGGGGTTGGATGAGCAGTTCTTC
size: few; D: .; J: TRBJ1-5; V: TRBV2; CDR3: CASSFDLPQPQHF; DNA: TGTGCCAGCAGTTTCGATCTTCCTCAGCCCCAGCATTTT
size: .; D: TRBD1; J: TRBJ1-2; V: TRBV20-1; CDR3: CSARIGQGNYGYTF; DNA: TGCAGTGCTCGAATTGGACAGGGGAATTATGGCTACACCTTC
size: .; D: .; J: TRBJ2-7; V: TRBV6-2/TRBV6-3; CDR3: CASSYAQGVYEQYF; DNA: TGTGCCAGCAGTTACGCGCAGGGCGTCTACGAGCAGTACTTC
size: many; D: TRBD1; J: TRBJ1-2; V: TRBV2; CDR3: CASSESQGPNYGYTF; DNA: TGTGCCAGCAGTGAGTCACAGGGGCCTAACTATGGCTACACCTTC
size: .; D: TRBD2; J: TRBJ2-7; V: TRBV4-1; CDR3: CASRPTPGLANEQYF; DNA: TGCGCCAGCAGACCGACCCCGGGACTAGCAAACGAGCAGTACTTC
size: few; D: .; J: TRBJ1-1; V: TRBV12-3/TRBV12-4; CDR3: CASSLMSVGNTEAFF; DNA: TGTGCCAGCAGTTTAATGTCGGTTGGGAACACTGAAGCTTTCTTT
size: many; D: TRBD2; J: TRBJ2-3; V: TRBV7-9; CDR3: CASRRRLAGDTSVTDTQYF; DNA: TGTGCCAGCAGAAGGCGACTAGCGGGGGATACCTCTGTCACAGATACGCAGTATTTT
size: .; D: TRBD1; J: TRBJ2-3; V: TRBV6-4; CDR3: CASRGQGDTQYF; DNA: TGTGCCAGCAGGGGACAGGGAGATACGCAGTATTTT
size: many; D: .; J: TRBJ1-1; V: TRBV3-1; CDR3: CASSPRVGRNTEAFF; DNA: TGTGCCAGCAGCCCTCGGGTAGGACGGAACACTGAAGCTTTCTTT
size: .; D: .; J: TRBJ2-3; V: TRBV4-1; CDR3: CASTAGGRFGDTQYF; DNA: TGCGCCAGCACCGCAGGGGGGCGGTTTGGAGATACGCAGTATTTT
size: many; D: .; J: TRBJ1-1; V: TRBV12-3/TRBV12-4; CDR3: CASSPFNLKKGTEAFF; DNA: TGTGCCAGCAGTCCATTTAATCTAAAGAAGGGCACTGAAGCTTTCTTT
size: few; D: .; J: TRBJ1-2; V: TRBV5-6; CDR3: CASRPIGGHGYTF; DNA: TGTGCCAGCAGGCCGATTGGAGGGCATGGCTACACCTTC
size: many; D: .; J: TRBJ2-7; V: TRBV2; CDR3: CASRTATPYEQYF; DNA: TGTGCCAGCAGGACAGCAACTCCCTACGAGCAGTACTTC
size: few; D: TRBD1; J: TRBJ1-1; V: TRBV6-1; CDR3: CASSKGDRAFNTEAFF; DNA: TGTGCCAGCAGTAAGGGGGACAGGGCCTTCAACACTGAAGCTTTCTTT
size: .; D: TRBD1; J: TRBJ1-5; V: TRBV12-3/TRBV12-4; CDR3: CASTSPGTGGLRGNQPQHF; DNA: TGTGCCAGCACCTCACCCGGGACAGGGGGTCTACGGGGCAATCAGCCCCAGCATTTT
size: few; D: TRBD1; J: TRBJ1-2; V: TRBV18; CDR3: CASSPGTGEVGGYTF; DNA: TGTGCCAGCTCGCCAGGGACAGGGGAAGTCGGCGGCTACACCTTC
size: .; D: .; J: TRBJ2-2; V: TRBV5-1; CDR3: CASSWGASSTGELFF; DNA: TGCGCCAGCAGCTGGGGGGCCTCGAGCACCGGGGAGCTGTTTTTT
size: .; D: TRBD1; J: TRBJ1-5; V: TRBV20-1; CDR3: CSARVETGDNQPQHF; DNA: TGCAGTGCTAGAGTTGAGACAGGGGACAATCAGCCCCAGCATTTT
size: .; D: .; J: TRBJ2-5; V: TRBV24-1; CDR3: CATSDGADQETQYF; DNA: TGTGCCACCAGTGATGGGGCAGATCAAGAGACCCAGTACTTC
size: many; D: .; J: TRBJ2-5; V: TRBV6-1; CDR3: CASSRNRETQYF; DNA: TGTGCCAGCAGTCGCAACAGGGAGACCCAGTACTTC
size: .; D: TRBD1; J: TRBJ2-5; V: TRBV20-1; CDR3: CSARAPPGQGLEETQYF; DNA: TGCAGTGCTAGAGCTCCACCGGGACAGGGGCTGGAAGAGACCCAGTACTTC